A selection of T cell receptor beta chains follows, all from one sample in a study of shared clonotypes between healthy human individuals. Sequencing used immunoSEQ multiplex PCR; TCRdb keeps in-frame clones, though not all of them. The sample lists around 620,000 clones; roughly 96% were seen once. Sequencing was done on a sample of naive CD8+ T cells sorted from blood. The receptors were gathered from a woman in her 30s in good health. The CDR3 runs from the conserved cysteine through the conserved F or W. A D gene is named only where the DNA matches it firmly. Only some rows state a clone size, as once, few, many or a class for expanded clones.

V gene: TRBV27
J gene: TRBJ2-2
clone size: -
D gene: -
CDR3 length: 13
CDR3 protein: CASSFVLTGELFF
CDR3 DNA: TGTGCCAGCAGTTTCGTTCTTACCGGGGAGCTGTTTTTT

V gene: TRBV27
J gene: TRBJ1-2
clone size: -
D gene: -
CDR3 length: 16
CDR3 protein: CASSLGPGSRVHGYTF
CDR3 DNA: TGTGCCAGCAGTTTAGGCCCCGGGTCCAGAGTCCATGGCTACACCTTC

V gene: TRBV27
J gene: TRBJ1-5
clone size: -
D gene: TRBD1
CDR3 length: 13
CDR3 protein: CASATGGHEPQHF
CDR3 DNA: TGTGCCAGCGCTACAGGGGGCCATGAGCCCCAGCATTTT

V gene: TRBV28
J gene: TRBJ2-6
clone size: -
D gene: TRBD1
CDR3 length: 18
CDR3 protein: CASSLPGQAPTGANVLTF
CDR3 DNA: TGTGCCAGCAGTTTACCGGGACAGGCGCCCACTGGGGCCAACGTCCTGACTTTC

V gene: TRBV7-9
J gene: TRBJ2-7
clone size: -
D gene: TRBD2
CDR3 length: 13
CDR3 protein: CASRPTSGYEQYF
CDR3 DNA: TGTGCCAGCAGGCCTACTAGCGGATACGAGCAGTACTTC

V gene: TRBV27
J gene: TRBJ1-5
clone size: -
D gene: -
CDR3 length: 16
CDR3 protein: CASSFGGSVVHQPQHF
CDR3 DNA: TGTGCCAGCAGTTTTGGCGGCTCCGTGGTACATCAGCCCCAGCATTTT

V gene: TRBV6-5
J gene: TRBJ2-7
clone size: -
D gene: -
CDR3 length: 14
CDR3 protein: CASSYGERGYEQYF
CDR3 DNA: TGTGCCAGCAGTTACGGTGAAAGGGGTTACGAGCAGTACTTC

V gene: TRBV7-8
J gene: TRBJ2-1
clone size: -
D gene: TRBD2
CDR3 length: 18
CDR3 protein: CASTVSGTSGYTYNEQFF
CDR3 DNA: TGTGCCAGCACCGTAAGCGGGACTAGCGGGTATACCTACAATGAGCAGTTCTTC

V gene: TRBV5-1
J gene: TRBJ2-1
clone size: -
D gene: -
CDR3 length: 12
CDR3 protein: CASSLGGHEQFF
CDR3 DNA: TGCGCCAGCAGCTTGGGAGGACATGAGCAGTTCTTC

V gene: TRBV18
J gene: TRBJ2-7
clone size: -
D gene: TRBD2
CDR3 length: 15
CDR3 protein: CASSPRTSGTYEQYF
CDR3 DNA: TGTGCCAGCTCACCACGGACTAGCGGAACCTACGAGCAGTACTTC

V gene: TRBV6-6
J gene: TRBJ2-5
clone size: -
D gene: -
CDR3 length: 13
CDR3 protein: CASRPDTQETQYF
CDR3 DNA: TGTGCCAGCAGACCAGACACCCAAGAGACCCAGTACTTC

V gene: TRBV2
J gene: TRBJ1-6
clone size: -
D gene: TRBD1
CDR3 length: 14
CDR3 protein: CALNQGVENSPLHF
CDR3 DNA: TGTGCCCTCAACCAGGGGGTCGAGAATTCACCCCTCCACTTT

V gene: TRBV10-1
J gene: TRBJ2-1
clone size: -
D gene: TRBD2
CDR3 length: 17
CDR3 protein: CASSLSGTSGRLNEQFF
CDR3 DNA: TGCGCCAGCAGTCTATCCGGGACTAGCGGGAGACTCAATGAGCAGTTCTTC

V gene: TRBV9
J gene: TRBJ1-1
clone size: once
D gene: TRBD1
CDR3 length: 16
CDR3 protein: CASSAGQGRMNTEAFF
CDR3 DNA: TGTGCCAGCAGCGCCGGACAGGGGCGCATGAACACTGAAGCTTTCTTT

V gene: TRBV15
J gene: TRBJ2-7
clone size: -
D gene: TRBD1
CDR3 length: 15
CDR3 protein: CATSRERTGGGEQYF
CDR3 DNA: TGTGCCACCAGCAGAGAAAGGACAGGGGGCGGCGAGCAGTACTTC

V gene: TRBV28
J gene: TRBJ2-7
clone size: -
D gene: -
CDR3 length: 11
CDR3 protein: CASSPLHEQYF
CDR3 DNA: TGTGCCAGCAGTCCTCTCCACGAGCAGTACTTC

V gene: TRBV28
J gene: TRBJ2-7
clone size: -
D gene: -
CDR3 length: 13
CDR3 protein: CASFGGSSYEQYF
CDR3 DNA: TGTGCCAGCTTTGGGGGCTCCTCCTACGAGCAGTACTTC

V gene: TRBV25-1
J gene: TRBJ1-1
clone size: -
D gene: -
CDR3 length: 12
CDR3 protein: CASSVQNTEAFF
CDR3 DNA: TGTGCCAGCAGTGTTCAGAACACTGAAGCTTTCTTT

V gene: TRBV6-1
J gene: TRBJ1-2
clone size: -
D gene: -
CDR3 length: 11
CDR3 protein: CASWGQGGYTF
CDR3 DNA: TGTGCAAGTTGGGGGCAGGGTGGCTACACCTTC

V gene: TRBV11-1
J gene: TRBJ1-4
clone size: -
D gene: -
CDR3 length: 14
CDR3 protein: CASSESRGIEKLFF
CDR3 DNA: TGTGCCAGCAGCGAGAGCAGGGGAATTGAAAAACTGTTTTTT

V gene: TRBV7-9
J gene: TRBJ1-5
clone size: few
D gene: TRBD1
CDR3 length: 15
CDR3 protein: CASSLGTGGSQPQHF
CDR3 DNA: TGTGCCAGCAGCCTCGGGACAGGGGGCAGTCAGCCCCAGCATTTT

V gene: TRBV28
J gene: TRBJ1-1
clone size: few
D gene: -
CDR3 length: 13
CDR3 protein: CASSLGANTEAFF
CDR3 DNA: TGTGCCAGCAGTTTAGGTGCGAACACTGAAGCTTTCTTT

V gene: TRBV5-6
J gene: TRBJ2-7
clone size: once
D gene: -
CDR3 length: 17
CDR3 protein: CASTYFPQNDRFYEQYF
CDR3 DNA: TGTGCCAGCACCTACTTTCCGCAAAACGACAGGTTCTACGAGCAGTACTTC

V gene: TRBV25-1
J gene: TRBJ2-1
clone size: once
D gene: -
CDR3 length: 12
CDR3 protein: CASGNYYNEQFF
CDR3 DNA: TGTGCCAGCGGAAATTACTACAATGAGCAGTTCTTC

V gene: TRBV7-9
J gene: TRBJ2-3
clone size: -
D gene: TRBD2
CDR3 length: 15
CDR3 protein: CASSLVLADTDTQYF
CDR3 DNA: TGTGCCAGCAGCTTAGTTCTAGCGGACACAGATACGCAGTATTTT

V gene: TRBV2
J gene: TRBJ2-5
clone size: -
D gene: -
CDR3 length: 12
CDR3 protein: CASSDPQETQYF
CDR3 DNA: TGTGCCAGCAGTGACCCGCAAGAGACCCAGTACTTC

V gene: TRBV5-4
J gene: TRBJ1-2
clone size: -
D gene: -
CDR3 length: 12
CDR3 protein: CASSLGGDGYTF
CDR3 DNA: TGTGCCAGCAGCTTGGGAGGGGATGGCTACACCTTC

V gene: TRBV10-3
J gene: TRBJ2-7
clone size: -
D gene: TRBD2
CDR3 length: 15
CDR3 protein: CAISDWREGRYEQYF
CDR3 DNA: TGTGCCATCAGTGATTGGAGGGAGGGCCGCTACGAGCAGTACTTC

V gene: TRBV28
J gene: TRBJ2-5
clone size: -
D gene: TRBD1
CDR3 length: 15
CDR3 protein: CASRPHRGKQETQYF
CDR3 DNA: TGTGCCAGCAGGCCCCACAGGGGAAAACAAGAGACCCAGTACTTC

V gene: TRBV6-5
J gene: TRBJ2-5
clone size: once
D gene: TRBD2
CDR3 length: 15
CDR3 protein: CASSGLLAPGETQYF
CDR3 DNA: TGTGCCAGCAGTGGGTTACTAGCGCCTGGGGAGACCCAGTACTTC